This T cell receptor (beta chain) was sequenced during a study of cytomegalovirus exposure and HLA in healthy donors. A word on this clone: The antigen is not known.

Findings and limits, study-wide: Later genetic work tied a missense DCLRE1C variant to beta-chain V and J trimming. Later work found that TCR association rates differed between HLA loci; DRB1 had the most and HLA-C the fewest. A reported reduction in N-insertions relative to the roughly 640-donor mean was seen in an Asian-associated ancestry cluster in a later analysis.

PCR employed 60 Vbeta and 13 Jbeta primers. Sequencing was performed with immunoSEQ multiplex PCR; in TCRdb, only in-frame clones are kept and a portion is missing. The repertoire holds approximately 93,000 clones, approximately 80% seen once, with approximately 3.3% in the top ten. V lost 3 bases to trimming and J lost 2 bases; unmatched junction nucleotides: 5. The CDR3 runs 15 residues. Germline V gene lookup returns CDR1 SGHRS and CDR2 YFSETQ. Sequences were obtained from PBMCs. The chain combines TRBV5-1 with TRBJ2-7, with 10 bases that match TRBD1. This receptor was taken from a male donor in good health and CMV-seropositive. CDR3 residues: CASSWGQGFTYEQYF. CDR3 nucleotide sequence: TGCGCCAGCAGCTGGGGACAGGGGTTTACCTACGAGCAGTACTTC.